These T cell receptor beta chains were read from a single sample in a study of blood T cell repertoires in COVID-19. Generated by immunoSEQ multiplex PCR, the TCRdb table keeps only in-frame clones and is missing some. The repertoire holds about 380,000 clones, 85% seen once, with roughly 3.6% in the top ten. The specimen was peripheral blood. Every receptor here comes from a woman under 30 with acute or convalescent COVID-19. CDR3s include the opening cysteine and the closing phenylalanine or tryptophan.

CDR3	V	J
CASSTGQTRWGTEAFF	TRBV11-1	TRBJ1-1
CASSPSDISGANVLTF	TRBV27	TRBJ2-6
CASSLEGGFTYEQYF	TRBV5-5	TRBJ2-7
CASSLGGFDQPQHF	TRBV7-8	TRBJ1-5
CASRTFGLAGASTGELFF	TRBV7-2	TRBJ2-2
CASSLAYGTSSNEQFF	TRBV5-4	TRBJ2-1
CASNPGGGQPQHF	TRBV19	TRBJ1-5
CASSLGQGAVETQYF	TRBV5-1	TRBJ2-5
CASSQSKGGLLRVRSNQPQHF	TRBV23-1	TRBJ1-5
CATDSQGTSGELFF	TRBV19	TRBJ2-2
CASSERGTDLYNSPLHF	TRBV6-1	TRBJ1-6
CASSEETGSLGPGNTIYF	TRBV2	TRBJ1-3
CASSLVAGARNTEAFF	TRBV5-1	TRBJ1-1
CASTEGQGARGYTF	TRBV28	TRBJ1-2
CSATQGDTEAFF	TRBV29-1	TRBJ1-1
CASSSPGQGGHEQYF	TRBV7-9	TRBJ2-7
CASGLGGRDTQYF	TRBV11-2	TRBJ2-3
CAISESSGGRHQYF	TRBV10-3	TRBJ2-5
CASSRDRGGSEAFF	TRBV5-1	TRBJ1-1
CASSQESRTSGGTDTQYF	TRBV4-2	TRBJ2-3